This T cell receptor beta chain was sequenced in a study of neurological immune-mediated disorders. MiXCR, run by TCRdb on the 5' RACE reads, gives a single entry per CDR3 protein. The sample consists of around 100,000 distinct CDR3 sequences, 10% to 13% of them appearing once. The ends lost 1 base at V and 6 bases at J; junction bases unmatched: 7. Germline CDR1 is DFQATT and CDR2 is SNEGSKA (reference sequence). The CDR3 runs 14 residues. Time point in this sample: longitudinal time-point 3. Where libraries were unsorted, they were derived from 2 million PBMCs stored at -80 degrees C. This clonotype was found many times.

The TCR was taken from a female donor with HTLV-1-associated myelopathy (HAM/TSP). The V call is TRBV20-1, the J call TRBJ2-7; 9 nucleotides align to TRBD1. Sequenced: PBMCs. The CDR3 loop is CSARVITGGPEQYF. DNA of the CDR3: TGCAGTGCTAGAGTAATAACAGGGGGCCCCGAGCAGTACTTC.